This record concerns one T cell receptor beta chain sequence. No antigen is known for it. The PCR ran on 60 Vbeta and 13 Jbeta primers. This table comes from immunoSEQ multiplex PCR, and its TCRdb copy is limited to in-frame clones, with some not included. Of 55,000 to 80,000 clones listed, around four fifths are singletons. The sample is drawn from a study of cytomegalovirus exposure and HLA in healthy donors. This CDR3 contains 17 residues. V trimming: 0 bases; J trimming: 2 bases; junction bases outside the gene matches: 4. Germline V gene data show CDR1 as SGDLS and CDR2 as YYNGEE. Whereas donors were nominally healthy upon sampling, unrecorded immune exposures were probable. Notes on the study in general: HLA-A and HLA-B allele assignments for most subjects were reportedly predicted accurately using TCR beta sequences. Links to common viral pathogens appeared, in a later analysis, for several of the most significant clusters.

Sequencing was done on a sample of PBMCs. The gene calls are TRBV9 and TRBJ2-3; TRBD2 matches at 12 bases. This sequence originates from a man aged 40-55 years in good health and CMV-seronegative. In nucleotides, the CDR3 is TGTGCCAGCAGCGTAGGACTAGCGGGGGACTACACAGATACGCAGTATTTT. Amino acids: CASSVGLAGDYTDTQYF.